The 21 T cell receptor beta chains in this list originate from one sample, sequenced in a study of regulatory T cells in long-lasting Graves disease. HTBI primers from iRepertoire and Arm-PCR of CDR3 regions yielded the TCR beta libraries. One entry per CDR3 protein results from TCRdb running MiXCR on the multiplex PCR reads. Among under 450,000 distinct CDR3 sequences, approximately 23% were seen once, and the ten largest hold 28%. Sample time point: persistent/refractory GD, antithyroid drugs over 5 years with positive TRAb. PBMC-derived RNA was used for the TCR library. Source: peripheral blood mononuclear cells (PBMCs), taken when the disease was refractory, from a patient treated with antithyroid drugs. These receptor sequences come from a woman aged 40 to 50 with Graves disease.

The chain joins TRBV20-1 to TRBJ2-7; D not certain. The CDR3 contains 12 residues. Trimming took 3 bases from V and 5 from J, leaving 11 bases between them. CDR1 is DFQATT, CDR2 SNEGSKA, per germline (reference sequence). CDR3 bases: TGCAGTGCTAGTCCCCTGGGTCACGAGCAGTACTTC. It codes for CSASPLGHEQYF.

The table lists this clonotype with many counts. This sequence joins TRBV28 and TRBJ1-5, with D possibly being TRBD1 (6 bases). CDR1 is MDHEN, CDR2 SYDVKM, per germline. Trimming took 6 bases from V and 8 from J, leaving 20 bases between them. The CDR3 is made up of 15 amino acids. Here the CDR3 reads CASRPTVGGTEPQHF. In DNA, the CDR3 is TGTGCCAGCAGGCCTACGGTTGGGGGCACGGAGCCCCAGCATTTT.

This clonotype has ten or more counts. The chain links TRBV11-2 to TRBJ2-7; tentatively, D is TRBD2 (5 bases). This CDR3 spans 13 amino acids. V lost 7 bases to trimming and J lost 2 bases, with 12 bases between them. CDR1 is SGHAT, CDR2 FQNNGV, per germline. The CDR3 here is CASKDSRAYEQYF. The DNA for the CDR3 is TGTGCCAGCAAGGACTCGAGAGCCTACGAGCAGTACTTC.

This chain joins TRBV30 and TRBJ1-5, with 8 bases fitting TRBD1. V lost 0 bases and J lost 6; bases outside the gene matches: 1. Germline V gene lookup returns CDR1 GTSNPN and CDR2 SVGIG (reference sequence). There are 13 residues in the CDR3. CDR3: CAWSVRGLQPQHF. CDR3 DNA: TGTGCCTGGAGTGTCAGGGGGCTTCAGCCCCAGCATTTT.

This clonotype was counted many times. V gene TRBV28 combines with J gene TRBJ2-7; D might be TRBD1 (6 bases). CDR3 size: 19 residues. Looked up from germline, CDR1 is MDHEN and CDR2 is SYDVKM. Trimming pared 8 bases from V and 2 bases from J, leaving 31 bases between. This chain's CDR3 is CASVSIIRTGTSLTYEQYF. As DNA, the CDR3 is TGTGCCAGCGTGAGTATCATCCGAACAGGGACCTCCTTAACCTACGAGCAGTACTTC.

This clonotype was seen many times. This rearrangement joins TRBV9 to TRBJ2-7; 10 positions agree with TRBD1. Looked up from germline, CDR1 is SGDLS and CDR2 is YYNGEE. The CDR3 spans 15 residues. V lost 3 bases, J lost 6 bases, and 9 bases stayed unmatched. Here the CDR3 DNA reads TGTGCCAGCAGCGCCTCGGGACAGGGGATTGGCGAGCAGTACTTC. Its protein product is CASSASGQGIGEQYF.

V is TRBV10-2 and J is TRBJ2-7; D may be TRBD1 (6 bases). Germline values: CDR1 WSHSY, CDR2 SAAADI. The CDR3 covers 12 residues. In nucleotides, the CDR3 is TGCGCGACCGGGACGGACAGCCACGAGCAGTACTTC. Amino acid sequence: CATGTDSHEQYF.

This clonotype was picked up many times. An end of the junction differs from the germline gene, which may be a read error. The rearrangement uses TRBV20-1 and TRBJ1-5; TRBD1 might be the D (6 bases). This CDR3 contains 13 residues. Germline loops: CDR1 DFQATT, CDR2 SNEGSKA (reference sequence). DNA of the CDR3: TGCAGTGGTAGAGGGGGGCTCTATCAGCCCCAGCATTTT. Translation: CSGRGGLYQPQHF.

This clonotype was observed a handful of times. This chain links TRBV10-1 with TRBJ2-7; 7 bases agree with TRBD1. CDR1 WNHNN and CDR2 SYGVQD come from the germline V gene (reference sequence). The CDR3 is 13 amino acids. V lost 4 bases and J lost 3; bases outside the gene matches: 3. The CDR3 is CASSGQGDYEQYF. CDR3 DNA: TGCGCCAGCAGTGGCCAGGGGGACTACGAGCAGTACTTC.

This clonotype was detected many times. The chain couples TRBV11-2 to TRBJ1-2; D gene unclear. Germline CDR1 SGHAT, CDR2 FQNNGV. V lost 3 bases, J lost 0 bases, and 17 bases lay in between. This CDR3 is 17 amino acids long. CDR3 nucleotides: TGTGCCAGCAGCTTGGCGGGCGTAGTGGCATCTAACTATGGCTACACCTTC. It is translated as CASSLAGVVASNYGYTF.

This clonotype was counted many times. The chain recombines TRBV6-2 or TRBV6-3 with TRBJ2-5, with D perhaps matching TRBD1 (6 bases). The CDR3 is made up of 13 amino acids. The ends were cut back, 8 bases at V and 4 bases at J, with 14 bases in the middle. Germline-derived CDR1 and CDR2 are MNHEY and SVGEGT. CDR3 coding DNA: TGTGCCAGCCTTCGACAGGTGGCAGAGACCCAGTACTTC. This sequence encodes CASLRQVAETQYF.

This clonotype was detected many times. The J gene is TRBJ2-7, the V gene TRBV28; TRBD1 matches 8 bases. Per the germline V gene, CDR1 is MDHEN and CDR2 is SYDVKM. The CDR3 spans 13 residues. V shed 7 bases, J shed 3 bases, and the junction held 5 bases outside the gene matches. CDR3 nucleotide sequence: TGTGCCAGCAATCTTGGACAGGGCTACGAGCAGTACTTC. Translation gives CASNLGQGYEQYF.

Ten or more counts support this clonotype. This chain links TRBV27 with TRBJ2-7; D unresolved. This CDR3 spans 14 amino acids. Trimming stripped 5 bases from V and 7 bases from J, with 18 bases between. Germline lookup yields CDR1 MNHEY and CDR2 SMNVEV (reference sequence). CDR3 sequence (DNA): TGTGCCAGCAGTCCGATGACTGGAGTGGGGGAGCAGTACTTC. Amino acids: CASSPMTGVGEQYF.

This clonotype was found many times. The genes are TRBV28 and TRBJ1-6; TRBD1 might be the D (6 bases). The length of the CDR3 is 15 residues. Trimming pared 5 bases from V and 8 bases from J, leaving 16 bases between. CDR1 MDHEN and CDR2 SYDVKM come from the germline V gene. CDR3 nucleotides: TGTGCCAGCAGTCTAGCCGGGGGCGTGTATTCACCCCTCCACTTT. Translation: CASSLAGGVYSPLHF.

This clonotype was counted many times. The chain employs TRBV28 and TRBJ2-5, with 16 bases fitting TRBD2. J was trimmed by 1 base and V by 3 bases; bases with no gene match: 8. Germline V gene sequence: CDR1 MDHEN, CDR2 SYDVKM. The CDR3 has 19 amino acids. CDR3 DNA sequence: TGTGCCAGCAGTTTTGTCTCGGGGACTAGCGGGAGGGCCCAAGAGACCCAGTACTTC. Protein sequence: CASSFVSGTSGRAQETQYF.

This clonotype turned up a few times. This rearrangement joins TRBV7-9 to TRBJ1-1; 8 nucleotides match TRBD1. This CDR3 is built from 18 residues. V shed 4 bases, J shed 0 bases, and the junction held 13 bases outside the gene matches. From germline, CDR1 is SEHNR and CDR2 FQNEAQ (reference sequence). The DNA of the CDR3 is TGTGCCAGCAGCTCAAGGACAGGGAAGGGAATTATGAACACTGAAGCTTTCTTT. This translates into CASSSRTGKGIMNTEAFF. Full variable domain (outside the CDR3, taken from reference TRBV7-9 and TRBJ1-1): DTGVSQNPRHKITKRGQNVTFRCDPISEHNRLYWYRQTLGQGPEFLTYFQNEAQLEKSRLLSDRFSAERPKGSFSTLEIQRTEQGDSAMYLCASSSRTGKGIMNTEAFFGQGTRLTVV.

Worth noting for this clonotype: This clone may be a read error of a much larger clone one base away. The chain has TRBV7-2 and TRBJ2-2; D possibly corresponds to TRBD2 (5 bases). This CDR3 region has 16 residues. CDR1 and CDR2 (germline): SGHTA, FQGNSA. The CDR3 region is CASSLVPAANTGEPFF. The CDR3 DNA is TGTGCCAGCAGCTTAGTCCCAGCGGCGAACACCGGGGAGCCGTTTTTT.

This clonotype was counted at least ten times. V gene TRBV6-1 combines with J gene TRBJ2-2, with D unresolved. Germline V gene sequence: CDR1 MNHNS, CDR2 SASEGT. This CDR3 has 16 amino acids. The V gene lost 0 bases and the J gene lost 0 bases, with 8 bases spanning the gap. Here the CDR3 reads CASSEALGTNTGELFF. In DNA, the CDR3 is TGTGCCAGCAGTGAAGCCTTGGGGACGAACACCGGGGAGCTGTTTTTT.

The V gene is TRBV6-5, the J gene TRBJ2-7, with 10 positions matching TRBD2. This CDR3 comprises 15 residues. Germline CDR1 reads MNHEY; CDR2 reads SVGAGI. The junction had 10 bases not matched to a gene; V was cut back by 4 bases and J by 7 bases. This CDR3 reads CASSSASGSSREQYF. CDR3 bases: TGTGCCAGCAGTTCGGCTAGCGGGAGTAGTAGGGAGCAGTACTTC.

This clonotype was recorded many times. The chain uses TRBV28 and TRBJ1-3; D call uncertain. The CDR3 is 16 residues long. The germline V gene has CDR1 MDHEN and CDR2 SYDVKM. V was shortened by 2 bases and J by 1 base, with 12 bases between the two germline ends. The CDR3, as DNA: TGTGCCAGCAGTTTAAGGTCGGGCAGGTCTGGAAACACCATATATTTT. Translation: CASSLRSGRSGNTIYF. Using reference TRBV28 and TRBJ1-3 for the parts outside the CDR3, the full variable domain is DVKVTQSSRYLVKRTGEKVFLECVQDMDHENMFWYRQDPGLGLRLIYFSYDVKMKEKGDIPEGYSVSREKKERFSLILESASTNQTSMYLCASSLRSGRSGNTIYFGEGSWLTVV.

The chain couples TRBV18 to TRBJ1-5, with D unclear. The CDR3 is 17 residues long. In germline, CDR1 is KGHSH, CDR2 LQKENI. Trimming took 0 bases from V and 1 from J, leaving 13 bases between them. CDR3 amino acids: CASSPPVNQGSNQPQHF. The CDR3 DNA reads TGTGCCAGCTCACCACCGGTAAACCAAGGGAGCAATCAGCCCCAGCATTTT.